These 19 T cell receptor beta chains were sequenced from one sample in a study of B cell selection in AIRE deficiency. Regulatory T cells were sorted as CD4+CD25hiCD127low/negative cells. The repertoire was sequenced with immunoSEQ multiplex PCR; TCRdb's copy has only in-frame clones and lacks some. The table lists approximately 18,000 clones, 85% to 95% of them singletons. The sample taken for sequencing was CD4+CD25+ Tregs sorted from PBMCs. These receptor sequences come from a human donor in good health.

The chain carries TRBV2 and TRBJ1-1, with D unclear. Trimming stripped 4 bases from V and 0 bases from J, with 6 bases between. There are 13 residues in the CDR3. CDR1 and CDR2 from the germline V gene are SNHLY and FYNNEI. The CDR3 nucleotides read TGTGCCAGCAGTGTAAATATGAACACTGAAGCTTTCTTT. Its translation: CASSVNMNTEAFF.

The chain has TRBV4-1 and TRBJ2-5; D perhaps matches TRBD1 (6 bases). V gave up 4 bases and J gave up 4 bases, with 13 bases separating them. Germline CDR1 reads MGHRA; CDR2 reads YSYEKL. The CDR3 runs 14 residues. The CDR3 sequence is CASSREDRRETQYF. The CDR3 bases are TGCGCCAGCAGCCGAGAGGACAGACGAGAGACCCAGTACTTC.

This sequence joins TRBV2 and TRBJ2-2, with D maybe TRBD2 (5 bases). The CDR3 spans 14 residues. Germline V gives CDR1 SNHLY, CDR2 FYNNEI. V dropped 6 bases and J dropped 2 bases, with 10 bases sitting between them. The CDR3 nucleotides are TGTGCCAGCAGACCCGGGATTAACACCGGGGAGCTGTTTTTT. This encodes CASRPGINTGELFF.

This chain connects TRBV7-3 to TRBJ2-2; D unresolved. Germline CDR1 and CDR2: SGHTA and FQGTGA. This CDR3 spans 13 amino acids. Trimming took 5 bases from V and 3 from J, leaving 7 bases between them. The DNA of the CDR3 is TGTGCCAGCAGCCTAGATTACACCGGGGAGCTGTTTTTT. It specifies CASSLDYTGELFF.

The chain couples TRBV2 to TRBJ1-1; D gene uncertain. Looked up from germline, CDR1 is SNHLY and CDR2 is FYNNEI. V was clipped by 6 bases and J by 1 base, with 3 bases between them. This CDR3 is built from 11 residues. The CDR3 spells CASSRNTEAFF. As DNA, the CDR3 is TGTGCCAGCAGCCGGAACACTGAAGCTTTCTTT.

This clone was detected only once. The chain links TRBV27 to TRBJ2-2, with 7 nucleotides matching TRBD2. CDR1 is MNHEY and CDR2 is SMNVEV in the germline V gene (reference sequence). This CDR3 contains 14 residues. V was clipped by 6 bases and J by 5 bases; unmatched bases: 6. CDR3 sequence (DNA): TGTGCCAGCAGGGGCGGGAGAGGTACCGGGGAGCTGTTTTTT. Its protein product is CASRGGRGTGELFF.

The chain carries TRBV11-2 and TRBJ2-7; 7 nucleotides align to TRBD2. CDR3 length: 14 residues. The V gene end was trimmed by 4 bases and the J gene end by 7 bases; junction bases not matched to a gene: 10. Per germline, CDR1 SGHAT and CDR2 FQNNGV. The CDR3 here is CASSSHPSAGEQYF. The DNA of the CDR3 is TGTGCCAGCAGCTCACACCCATCAGCGGGGGAGCAGTACTTC.

The chain is built from TRBV29-1 and TRBJ2-5, with TRBD1 matching over 7 bases. Germline CDR1 and CDR2: SQVTM and ANQGSEA. CDR3 length: 13 amino acids. V shed 7 bases, J shed 2 bases, and the junction held 7 bases outside the gene matches. CDR3 region: CSGSGQPQETQYF. The CDR3 nucleotides are TGCAGCGGATCGGGACAGCCACAAGAGACCCAGTACTTC.

This chain links TRBV6-5 with TRBJ2-3; perhaps TRBD2 as D (5 bases). Deletions cut 7 bases from V and 4 bases from J, with 18 bases between. Germline V CDR1 and CDR2: MNHEY, SVGAGI. CDR3 size: 15 residues. DNA for the CDR3: TGTGCCAGCAACCCAGGACTGGGTTCCGCAGATACGCAGTATTTT. It specifies CASNPGLGSADTQYF.

The rearrangement uses TRBV4-1 and TRBJ2-7; no firm D call. Trimming left V 1 base short and J 7 bases short, with 11 bases between. Germline values: CDR1 MGHRA, CDR2 YSYEKL. The CDR3 is 13 amino acids. The CDR3 here is CASSQVGFGEQYF. The CDR3 nucleotides are TGCGCCAGCAGCCAAGTGGGTTTCGGGGAGCAGTACTTC.

The V call is TRBV19, the J call TRBJ2-5, with D unclear. The CDR3 length is 13 residues. V was cut by 3 bases and J by 4 bases, with 9 bases left in between. Germline lookup yields CDR1 LNHDA and CDR2 SQIVND (reference sequence). CDR3 nucleotides: TGTGCCAGTAGTATTGGTGCCGCAGAGACCCAGTACTTC. It yields the protein CASSIGAAETQYF.

The rearrangement joins TRBV4-3 to TRBJ1-2; 9 bases fit TRBD1. Looked up from germline, CDR1 is LGHNA and CDR2 is YSLEER. The CDR3 runs 14 residues. V dropped 4 bases and J dropped 3; count of bases not matched to a gene: 3. CDR3 loop: CASSRGQGDYGYTF. As DNA, the CDR3 is TGCGCCAGCAGCCGGGGACAGGGTGACTATGGCTACACCTTC.

The rearrangement joins TRBV7-9 to TRBJ2-1; 10 bases are shared with TRBD2. V shed 5 bases and J 7 bases; nucleotides not matched to a gene: 11. The CDR3 spans 16 residues. The V gene's germline CDR1 is SEHNR and CDR2 FQNEAQ (reference sequence). CDR3 nucleotide sequence: TGTGCCAGCAGCCGATGGGGCTGGACTAGCGGAAATGAGCAGTTCTTC. Its protein is CASSRWGWTSGNEQFF.

The chain has TRBV27 and TRBJ2-3; TRBD2 matches 10 bases. There are 17 residues in the CDR3. The junction had 11 bases not matched to a gene; V was cut back by 5 bases and J by 3 bases. Germline-derived CDR1 and CDR2 are MNHEY and SMNVEV (reference sequence). The CDR3 nucleotides are TGTGCCAGCAGTGGGGCTAGCGGGGGATCTAATACAGATACGCAGTATTTT. Translating it yields CASSGASGGSNTDTQYF.

The V and J genes are TRBV11-2 and TRBJ2-5; D gene unclear. V shed 3 bases and J shed 5 bases, with 4 bases lying between them. The germline gives CDR1 SGHAT, CDR2 FQNNGV. CDR3 length: 11 amino acids. CDR3: CASSFVETQYF. As DNA, the CDR3 is TGTGCCAGCAGCTTTGTGGAGACCCAGTACTTC.

The chain employs TRBV9 and TRBJ2-1; perhaps D is TRBD1 or TRBD2 (5 bases each). CDR1 is SGDLS, CDR2 YYNGEE, per germline. The CDR3 covers 15 residues. V lost 0 bases to trimming and J lost 4 bases, with 11 bases between them. This CDR3 reads CASSVVGTRYNEQFF. As DNA, the CDR3 is TGTGCCAGCAGCGTAGTGGGGACGCGATACAATGAGCAGTTCTTC.

CDR3 sequence (DNA): TGTGCCATCAACTCCCGGGACACCCGTTTGAACTATGGCTACACCTTC. Translation gives CAINSRDTRLNYGYTF. The chain has TRBV10-3 and TRBJ1-2; a weak D match, TRBD1 (6 bases). Germline V gene data show CDR1 as ENHRY and CDR2 as SYGVKD. The germline V and J ends were trimmed by 7 bases and 2 bases, with 20 bases remaining between them. The CDR3 is 16 residues long.

The genes are TRBV11-2 and TRBJ2-3, with TRBD2 identical over 9 bases. The CDR3 covers 16 residues. The junction had 8 bases not matched to a gene; V was cut back by 6 bases and J by 1 base. CDR1 SGHAT and CDR2 FQNNGV come from the germline V gene. The CDR3 DNA reads TGTGCCAGCAGTCCCTGGGCGGGAGGGGGCACAGATACGCAGTATTTT. Translating gives CASSPWAGGGTDTQYF.

The chain combines TRBV27 with TRBJ2-2; maybe TRBD2 (6 bases). Trimming stripped 5 bases from V and 1 base from J, with 11 bases between. Germline CDR1 is MNHEY and CDR2 is SMNVEV (reference sequence). This CDR3 is 15 amino acids long. CDR3 sequence: CASSPLGGNTGELFF. The CDR3 region has the DNA TGTGCCAGCAGTCCCCTCGGGGGGAACACCGGGGAGCTGTTTTTT.